This T cell receptor beta chain comes out of a study of blood T cells in healthy people across ages. Study observations and caveats: A roughly linear age-dependent decrease characterized TCR beta diversity per million T cells.

Alongside a J-beta primer mix, a sample-barcoded 5' primer served in a second PCR lasting roughly 6 to 11 cycles. TCRdb reanalysed the 5' RACE reads using MiXCR and keeps one entry per CDR3 protein. The sample lists fewer than 650,000 distinct CDR3 sequences, around 27% occurring once. This clonotype was detected only a few times. No antigen is known for it. Germline V gene sequence: CDR1 DFQATT, CDR2 SNEGSKA (reference sequence). The CDR3 has 15 amino acids. The germline V and J ends were trimmed by 4 bases and 2 bases, with 17 bases remaining between them. In addition, the sample was reused for a study of T cells of mothers and their children.

The sample was blood. The chain has TRBV20-1 and TRBJ1-2, with D possibly matching TRBD1 (5 bases). This TCR was recovered from a boy aged 2 to 10 in good health. The CDR3 is CSANQQRGLNYGYTF. The CDR3, as DNA: TGCAGTGCTAACCAACAACGGGGACTGAACTATGGCTACACCTTC.